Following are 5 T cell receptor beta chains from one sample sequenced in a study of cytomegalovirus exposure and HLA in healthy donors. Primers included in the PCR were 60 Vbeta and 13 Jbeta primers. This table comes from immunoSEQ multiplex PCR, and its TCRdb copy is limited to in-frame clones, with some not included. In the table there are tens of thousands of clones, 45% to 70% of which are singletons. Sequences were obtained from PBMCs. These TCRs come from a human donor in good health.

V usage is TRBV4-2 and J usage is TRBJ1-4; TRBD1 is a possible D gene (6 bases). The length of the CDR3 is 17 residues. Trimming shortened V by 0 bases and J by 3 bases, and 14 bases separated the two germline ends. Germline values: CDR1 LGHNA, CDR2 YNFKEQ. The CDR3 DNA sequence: TGTGCCAGCAGCCAAGATGGGGGAGAGGGGGCTAATGAAAAACTGTTTTTT. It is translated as CASSQDGGEGANEKLFF.

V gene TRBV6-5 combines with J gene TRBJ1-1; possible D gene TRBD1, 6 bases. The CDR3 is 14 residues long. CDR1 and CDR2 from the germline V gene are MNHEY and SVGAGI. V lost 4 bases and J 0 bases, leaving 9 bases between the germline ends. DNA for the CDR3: TGTGCCAGCAGTTTGGGACACATGAACACTGAAGCTTTCTTT. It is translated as CASSLGHMNTEAFF.

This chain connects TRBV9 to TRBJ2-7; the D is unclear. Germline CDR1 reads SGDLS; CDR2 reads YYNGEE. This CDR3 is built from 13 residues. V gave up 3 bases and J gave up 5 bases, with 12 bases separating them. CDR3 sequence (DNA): TGTGCCAGCAGCGCCGGTCGCATCGACGAGCAGTACTTC. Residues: CASSAGRIDEQYF. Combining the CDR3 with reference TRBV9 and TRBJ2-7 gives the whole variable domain DSGVTQTPKHLITATGQRVTLRCSPRSGDLSVYWYQQSLDQGLQFLIQYYNGEERAKGNILERFSAQQFPDLHSELNLSSLELGDSALYFCASSAGRIDEQYFGPGTRLTVT.

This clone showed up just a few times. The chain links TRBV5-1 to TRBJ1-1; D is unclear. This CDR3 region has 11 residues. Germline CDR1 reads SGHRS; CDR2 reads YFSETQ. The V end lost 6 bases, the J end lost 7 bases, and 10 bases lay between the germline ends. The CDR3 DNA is TGCGCCAGCAAAAGGGAGGGTGAAGCTTTCTTT. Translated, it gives CASKREGEAFF. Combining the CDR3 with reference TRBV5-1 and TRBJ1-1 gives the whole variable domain KAGVTQTPRYLIKTRGQQVTLSCSPISGHRSVSWYQQTPGQGLQFLFEYFSETQRNKGNFPGRFSGRQFSNSRSEMNVSTLELGDSALYLCASKREGEAFFGQGTRLTVV.

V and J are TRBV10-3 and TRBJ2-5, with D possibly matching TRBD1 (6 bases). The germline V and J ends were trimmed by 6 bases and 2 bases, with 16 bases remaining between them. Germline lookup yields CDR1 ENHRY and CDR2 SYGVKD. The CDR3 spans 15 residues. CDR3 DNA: TGTGCCATCAGGGACCCTCGGGACACACAAGAGACCCAGTACTTC. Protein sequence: CAIRDPRDTQETQYF.